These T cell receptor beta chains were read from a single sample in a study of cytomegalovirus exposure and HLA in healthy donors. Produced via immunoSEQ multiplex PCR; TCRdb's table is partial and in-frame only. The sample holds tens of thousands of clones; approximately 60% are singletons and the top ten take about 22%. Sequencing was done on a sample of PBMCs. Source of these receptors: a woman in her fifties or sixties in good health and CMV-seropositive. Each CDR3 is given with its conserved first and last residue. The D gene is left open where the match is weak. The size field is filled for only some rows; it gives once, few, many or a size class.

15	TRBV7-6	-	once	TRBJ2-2	CASSLEAGGTGELFF	TGTGCCAGCAGCTTAGAAGCAGGTGGAACCGGGGAGCTGTTTTTT
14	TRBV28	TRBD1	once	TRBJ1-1	CASSLGQAQTEAFF	TGTGCCAGCAGTTTGGGACAGGCCCAAACTGAAGCTTTCTTT
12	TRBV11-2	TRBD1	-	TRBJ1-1	CASSPGTGEAFF	TGTGCCAGCAGCCCAGGGACAGGCGAAGCTTTCTTT
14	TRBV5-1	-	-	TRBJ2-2	CASSLDGDTGELFF	TGCGCCAGCAGCTTGGACGGAGACACCGGGGAGCTGTTTTTT
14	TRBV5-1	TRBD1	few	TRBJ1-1	CASSSTGGFAEAFF	TGCGCCAGCAGCTCCACAGGGGGCTTTGCTGAAGCTTTCTTT
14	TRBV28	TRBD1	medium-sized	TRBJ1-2	CASSLGQGAYGYTF	TGTGCCAGCAGTTTAGGGCAGGGGGCCTATGGCTACACCTTC
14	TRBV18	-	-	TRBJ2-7	CASSPLRGSYEQYF	TGTGCCAGCTCACCACTAAGGGGGTCCTACGAGCAGTACTTC
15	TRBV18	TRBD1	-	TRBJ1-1	CASSPGGPMNTEAFF	TGTGCCAGCTCGCCAGGGGGCCCGATGAACACTGAAGCTTTCTTT
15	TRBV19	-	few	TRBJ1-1	CASSPSTGGWTEAFF	TGTGCCAGTAGCCCAAGCACGGGGGGGTGGACTGAAGCTTTCTTT
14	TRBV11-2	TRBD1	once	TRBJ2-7	CASSWTGGTYEQYF	TGTGCCAGCAGCTGGACAGGGGGAACCTACGAGCAGTACTTC
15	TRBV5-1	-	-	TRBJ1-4	CASSLSTGNNEKLFF	TGCGCCAGCAGCTTGTCCACAGGCAATAATGAAAAACTGTTTTTT
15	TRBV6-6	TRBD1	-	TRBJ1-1	CASRGGGSLNTEAFF	TGTGCCAGCAGAGGGGGCGGAAGTTTGAACACTGAAGCTTTCTTT
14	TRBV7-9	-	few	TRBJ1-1	CASSPPQGNTEAFF	TGTGCCAGCAGCCCGCCACAGGGTAACACTGAAGCTTTCTTT
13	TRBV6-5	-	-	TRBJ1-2	CASSEPLRGGYTF	TGTGCCAGCAGTGAACCACTACGGGGGGGCTACACCTTC
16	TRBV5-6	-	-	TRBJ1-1	CASSRLLGATDTEAFF	TGTGCCAGCAGCCGACTTTTGGGGGCGACTGACACTGAAGCTTTCTTT
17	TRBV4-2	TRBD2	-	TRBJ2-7	CASSQLTGTSGGAEQYF	TGTGCCAGCAGCCAATTAACCGGGACTAGCGGGGGGGCGGAGCAGTACTTC
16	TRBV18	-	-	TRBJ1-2	CASSPSADISFYGYTF	TGTGCCAGCTCACCAAGCGCAGATATTAGCTTCTATGGCTACACCTTC
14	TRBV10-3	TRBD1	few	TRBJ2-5	CAISESGTEETQYF	TGTGCCATCAGTGAGTCCGGGACAGAAGAGACCCAGTACTTC
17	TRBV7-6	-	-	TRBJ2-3	CASSLAYGDLSTDTQYF	TGTGCCAGCAGCTTAGCGTATGGGGACTTAAGCACAGATACGCAGTATTTT
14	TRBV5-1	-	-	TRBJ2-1	CASSLSLGSYEQFF	TGCGCCAGCAGCTTAAGCCTAGGTTCGTATGAGCAGTTCTTC
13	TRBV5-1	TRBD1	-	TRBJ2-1	CASSLDRGREQFF	TGCGCCAGCAGCTTGGACAGGGGTCGGGAGCAGTTCTTC
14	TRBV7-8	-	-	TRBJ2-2	CASSFSRGAGELFF	TGTGCCAGCAGCTTCTCCAGGGGGGCCGGGGAGCTGTTTTTT
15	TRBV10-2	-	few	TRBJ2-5	CASSPSGDPRETQYF	TGCGCCAGCAGCCCCTCGGGGGACCCACGGGAGACCCAGTACTTC
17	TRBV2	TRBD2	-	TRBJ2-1	CASSPSPLADPYNEQFF	TGTGCCAGCAGCCCCAGCCCCCTAGCGGACCCTTACAATGAGCAGTTCTTC
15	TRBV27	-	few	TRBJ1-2	CASRGRQVPNYGYTF	TGTGCCAGCAGGGGGAGACAGGTTCCTAACTATGGCTACACCTTC
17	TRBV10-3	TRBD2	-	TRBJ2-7	CAIVRTATSDYSYEQYF	TGTGCCATCGTTAGGACCGCGACTAGCGACTACTCCTACGAGCAGTACTTC
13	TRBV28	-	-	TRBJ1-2	CASIGGLNYGYTF	TGTGCCAGCATTGGGGGCCTTAACTATGGCTACACCTTC
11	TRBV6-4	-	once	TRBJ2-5	CASSQKETQYF	TGTGCCAGCAGTCAGAAAGAGACCCAGTACTTC
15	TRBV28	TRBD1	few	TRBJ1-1	CASSSLTGKGTEAFF	TGTGCCAGCAGTTCGTTGACAGGGAAGGGAACTGAAGCTTTCTTT
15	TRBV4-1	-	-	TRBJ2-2	CASSQDFSRTGELFF	TGCGCCAGCAGCCAAGATTTTTCTCGCACCGGGGAGCTGTTTTTT
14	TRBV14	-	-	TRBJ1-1	CASSQVAGNTEAFF	TGTGCCAGCAGCCAAGTGGCAGGGAACACTGAAGCTTTCTTT
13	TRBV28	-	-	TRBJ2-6	CATSSSGANVLTF	TGTGCCACCTCGTCCTCTGGGGCCAACGTCCTGACTTTC
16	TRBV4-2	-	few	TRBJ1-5	CASSQSSLVGNQPQHF	TGTGCCAGCAGCCAATCAAGTTTAGTCGGCAATCAGCCCCAGCATTTT
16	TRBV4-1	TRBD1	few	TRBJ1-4	CASSLTGRGDNEKLFF	TGCGCCAGCAGCCTGACAGGGCGGGGGGATAATGAAAAACTGTTTTTT
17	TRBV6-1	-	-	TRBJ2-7	CASSAPADRIRDYEQYF	TGTGCCAGCAGTGCACCCGCGGACAGAATCAGAGACTACGAGCAGTACTTC
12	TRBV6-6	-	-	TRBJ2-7	CASSINFYEQYF	TGTGCCAGCAGTATCAATTTCTACGAGCAGTACTTC
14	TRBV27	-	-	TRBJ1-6	CASSLRQFNSPLHF	TGTGCCAGCAGTCTCCGACAGTTCAATTCACCCCTCCACTTT
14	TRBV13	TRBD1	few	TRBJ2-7	CASSLGGQGDEQYF	TGTGCCAGCAGCTTAGGAGGACAGGGGGACGAGCAGTACTTC
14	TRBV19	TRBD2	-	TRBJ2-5	CAAGGILDQETQYF	TGTGCCGCGGGGGGGATTTTGGATCAAGAGACCCAGTACTTC
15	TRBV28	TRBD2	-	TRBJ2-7	CASASGGNAPREQYF	TGTGCCAGCGCCAGCGGGGGAAACGCTCCGCGCGAGCAGTACTTC
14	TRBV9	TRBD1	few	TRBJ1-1	CASSAGTASHEAFF	TGTGCCAGCAGCGCCGGGACAGCATCTCATGAAGCTTTCTTT
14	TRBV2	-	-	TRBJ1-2	CASSDRGNIYGYTF	TGTGCCAGCAGTGACAGGGGAAATATCTATGGCTACACCTTC
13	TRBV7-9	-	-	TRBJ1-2	CASRSGDNYGYTF	TGTGCCAGCAGGAGCGGGGACAACTATGGCTACACCTTC
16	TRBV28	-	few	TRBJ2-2	CASSHTGRRDTGELFF	TGTGCCAGCAGCCATACAGGTCGACGTGACACCGGGGAGCTGTTTTTT
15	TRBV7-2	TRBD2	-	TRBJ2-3	CASSRIAGDTDTQYF	TGTGCCAGCAGCCGGATCGCGGGGGACACAGATACGCAGTATTTT
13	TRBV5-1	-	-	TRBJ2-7	CASSLGGGAEQYF	TGCGCCAGCAGCTTGGGTGGCGGGGCCGAGCAGTACTTC
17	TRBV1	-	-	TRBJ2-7	CTSSQALGQGAALEQYF	TGCACCAGCAGCCAAGCCCTGGGACAGGGGGCAGCCCTCGAGCAGTACTTC
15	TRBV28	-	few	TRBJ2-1	CASSTDSRGGPQQFF	TGTGCCAGCAGCACCGACTCAAGGGGGGGGCCCCAGCAGTTCTTC
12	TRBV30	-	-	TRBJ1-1	CAWRRGSTEAFF	TGTGCCTGGAGAAGGGGTAGCACTGAAGCTTTCTTT
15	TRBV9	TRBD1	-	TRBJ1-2	CASSATGDPLYGYTF	TGTGCCAGCAGCGCAACAGGGGATCCTTTGTATGGCTACACCTTC
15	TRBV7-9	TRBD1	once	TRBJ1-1	CSSSRQGTANTEAFF	TGTTCCAGCAGCCGCCAAGGGACAGCGAACACTGAAGCTTTCTTT
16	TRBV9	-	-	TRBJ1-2	CASSASSLDTYYGYTF	TGTGCCAGCAGCGCCTCATCCCTTGACACATACTATGGCTACACCTTC
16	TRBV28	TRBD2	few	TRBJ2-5	CASSFMAGETQETQYF	TGTGCCAGCAGTTTTATGGCGGGGGAGACCCAAGAGACCCAGTACTTC